These T cell receptor beta chains were read from a single sample in a study of cytomegalovirus exposure and HLA in healthy donors. Data came from immunoSEQ multiplex PCR; TCRdb stores just in-frame clones and leaves some out. The table includes over 130,000 clones, 65% to 85% detected once. What was sequenced was PBMCs. The receptors shown here come from a man in his fifties in good health and CMV-seronegative. Each CDR3 is given with its conserved first and last residue. The D gene is left open where the match is weak. Where a row states a size, it is once, few, many or the class of an expanded clone; other rows omit it.

len,abundance,j_gene,d_gene,v_gene,CDR3aa,CDR3nt
14,NA,TRBJ2-7,NA,TRBV7-2,CASSSRQSSYEQYF,TGTGCCAGCAGCTCCAGACAGAGTTCCTACGAGCAGTACTTC
15,NA,TRBJ1-1,TRBD1,TRBV19,CASSTRQGPNTEAFF,TGTGCCAGTAGTACCCGACAGGGACCGAACACTGAAGCTTTCTTT
17,NA,TRBJ2-6,TRBD1,TRBV18,CASSTGQGTSGANVLTF,TGTGCCAGCTCCACGGGACAGGGGACGTCTGGGGCCAACGTCCTGACTTTC
18,few,TRBJ2-5,NA,TRBV7-7,CASSLRVDGTRPRGTQYF,TGTGCCAGCAGCTTAAGAGTGGATGGGACAAGGCCCCGGGGGACCCAGTACTTC
14,NA,TRBJ1-5,TRBD1,TRBV6-6,CASGTGGVNQPQHF,TGTGCCAGCGGTACAGGGGGCGTCAATCAGCCCCAGCATTTT
14,NA,TRBJ1-4,TRBD1,TRBV6-5,CASSFRDSREKLFF,TGTGCCAGCAGCTTCCGGGACAGTCGTGAAAAACTGTTTTTT
13,NA,TRBJ2-1,TRBD1,TRBV7-2,CASSFQGAREQFF,TGTGCCAGCAGCTTCCAGGGGGCTCGTGAGCAGTTCTTC
15,NA,TRBJ2-5,TRBD2,TRBV7-3,CASSLTSGSQETQYF,TGTGCCAGCAGCTTGACTAGCGGGAGCCAAGAGACCCAGTACTTC
15,NA,TRBJ2-2,TRBD2,TRBV7-3,CASSLAGGPTGELFF,TGTGCCAGCAGCTTGGCGGGGGGGCCCACCGGGGAGCTGTTTTTT
15,NA,TRBJ2-1,NA,TRBV2,CASSAGSSSYNEQFF,TGTGCCAGCAGCGCCGGGTCAAGCTCCTACAATGAGCAGTTCTTC
15,NA,TRBJ2-7,NA,TRBV5-1,CASSLARGFVYEQYF,TGCGCCAGCAGCTTGGCCAGGGGATTTGTCTACGAGCAGTACTTC
14,NA,TRBJ2-7,TRBD2,TRBV6-5,CASTASGSRNEQYF,TGTGCCAGCACCGCTAGCGGGAGTCGGAACGAGCAGTACTTC
11,few,TRBJ1-1,NA,TRBV30,CAWSVSTEAFF,TGTGCCTGGAGTGTATCAACTGAAGCTTTCTTT